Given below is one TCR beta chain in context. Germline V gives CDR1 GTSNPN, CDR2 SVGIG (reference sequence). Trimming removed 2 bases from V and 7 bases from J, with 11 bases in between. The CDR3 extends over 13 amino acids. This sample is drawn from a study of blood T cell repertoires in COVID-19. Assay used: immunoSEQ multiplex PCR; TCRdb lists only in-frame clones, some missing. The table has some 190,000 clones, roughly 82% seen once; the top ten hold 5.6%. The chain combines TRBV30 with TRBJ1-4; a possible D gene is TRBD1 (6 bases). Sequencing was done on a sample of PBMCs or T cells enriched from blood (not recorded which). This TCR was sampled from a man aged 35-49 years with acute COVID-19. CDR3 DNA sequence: TGTGCCTGGAGTTGGGGAGGGGGTGAAAAACTGTTTTTT. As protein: CAWSWGGGEKLFF.